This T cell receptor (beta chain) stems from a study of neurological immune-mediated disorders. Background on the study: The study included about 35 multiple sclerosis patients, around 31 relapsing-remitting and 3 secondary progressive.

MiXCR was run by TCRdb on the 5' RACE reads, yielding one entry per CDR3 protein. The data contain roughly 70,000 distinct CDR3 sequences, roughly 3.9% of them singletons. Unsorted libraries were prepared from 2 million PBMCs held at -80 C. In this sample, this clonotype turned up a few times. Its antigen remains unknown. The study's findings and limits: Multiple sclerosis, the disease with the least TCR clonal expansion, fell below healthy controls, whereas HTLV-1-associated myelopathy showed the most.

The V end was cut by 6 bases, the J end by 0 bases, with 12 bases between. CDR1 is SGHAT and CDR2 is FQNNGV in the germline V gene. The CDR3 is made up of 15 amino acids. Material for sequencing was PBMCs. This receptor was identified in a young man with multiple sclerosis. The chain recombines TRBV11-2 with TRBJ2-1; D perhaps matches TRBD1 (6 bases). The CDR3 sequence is CASSQDRNSYNEQFF. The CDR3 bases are TGTGCCAGCAGTCAAGACAGGAACTCCTACAATGAGCAGTTCTTC. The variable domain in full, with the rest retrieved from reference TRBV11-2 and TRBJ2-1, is EAGVAQSPRYKIIEKRQSVAFWCNPISGHATLYWYQQILGQGPKLLIQFQNNGVVDDSQLPKDRFSAERLKGVDSTLKIQPAKLEDSAVYLCASSQDRNSYNEQFFGPGTRLTVL.